This T cell receptor beta chain is from a study of shared clonotypes between healthy human individuals. Study findings and constraints: Since donors were few, the genetic and exposure-history diversity represented was limited. Non-shared clonotypes were found to have lower generation probabilities than the clonotypes that were shared by all four of the sorted-subset donors.

The germline V and J ends were trimmed by 0 bases and 0 bases, with 5 bases remaining between them. Germline CDR1 is LGHNA and CDR2 is YSLEER. This CDR3 is 15 amino acids long. On sorted subsets, replicate PCRs used about 200 ng DNA, or some 27,000 T cell genomes. The table came from immunoSEQ multiplex PCR; TCRdb's copy has only in-frame clones and leaves some out. The table has approximately 2.5 million clones, approximately 92% seen once. Worth noting for this clone: The target antigen is unknown. The sample carries other DNA sequences with the same CDR3.

The source material was naive CD4+ T cells sorted from blood. The subset here: CD45RA+ positively selected. The chain employs TRBV4-3 and TRBJ1-4; no definite D call. The sequence came from a man aged 18 to 29 in good health. Here the CDR3 reads CASSQDGSTNEKLFF. CDR3 DNA sequence: TGCGCCAGCAGCCAAGATGGTTCAACTAATGAAAAACTGTTTTTT.